The rows below give T cell receptor beta chains drawn from one sample of a study of blood T cell repertoires in COVID-19. Libraries were prepared by immunoSEQ multiplex PCR; TCRdb keeps only in-frame clonotypes and omits some of them. Among around 230,000 clones listed, roughly 89% were seen once. The sequencing input was peripheral blood. All receptors derive from a man aged 30-40 years who had recovered from COVID-19. Both conserved end residues are part of each CDR3. D genes are given only for firm matches. Size is omitted from some rows. Given values are once, few, many or a class for expanded clones.

v_call: TRBV5-1
d_call: NA
j_call: TRBJ1-2
clone_size: NA
cdr3_nt: TGCGCCAGCAGCGTGGGAGTCGGGGGAGTTCATAACTATGGCTACACCTTC
cdr3_aa: CASSVGVGGVHNYGYTF

v_call: TRBV20-1
d_call: NA
j_call: TRBJ2-7
clone_size: NA
cdr3_nt: TGCAGTGCTAGTAGTGTCCCCACGGGGTTAGCCGAGCAGTACTTC
cdr3_aa: CSASSVPTGLAEQYF

v_call: TRBV6-2/TRBV6-3
d_call: TRBD2
j_call: TRBJ2-7
clone_size: once
cdr3_nt: TGTGCCAGCAGCCGCCTAGCGGGGGATAGGGGGGAAACCTACGAGCAGTACTTC
cdr3_aa: CASSRLAGDRGETYEQYF

v_call: TRBV5-1
d_call: NA
j_call: TRBJ2-7
clone_size: NA
cdr3_nt: TGCGCCAGCAGCTCCAGAGGGTTAAGGTACGAGCAGTACTTC
cdr3_aa: CASSSRGLRYEQYF

v_call: TRBV5-6
d_call: NA
j_call: TRBJ2-7
clone_size: few
cdr3_nt: TGTGCCAGCAGCTCCAGGGGACATCGTCTTTCCTACGAGCAGTACTTC
cdr3_aa: CASSSRGHRLSYEQYF

v_call: TRBV10-3
d_call: NA
j_call: TRBJ1-2
clone_size: NA
cdr3_nt: TGTGCCATCAGTGATCCTGGGCAGACCTATGGCTACACCTTC
cdr3_aa: CAISDPGQTYGYTF

v_call: TRBV20-1
d_call: NA
j_call: TRBJ1-4
clone_size: NA
cdr3_nt: TGCAGTTCGGAGCAGGGAGAAAAACTGTTTTTT
cdr3_aa: CSSEQGEKLFF

v_call: TRBV7-2
d_call: TRBD1
j_call: TRBJ1-1
clone_size: NA
cdr3_nt: TGTGCCAGCAGCTCCACATGGACAGGGAATGAAGCTTTCTTT
cdr3_aa: CASSSTWTGNEAFF

v_call: TRBV18
d_call: TRBD1
j_call: TRBJ2-7
clone_size: NA
cdr3_nt: TGTGCCAGCTCACCACCCAGGACAGGGGCCTACGAGCAGTACTTC
cdr3_aa: CASSPPRTGAYEQYF

v_call: TRBV5-1
d_call: TRBD1
j_call: TRBJ1-1
clone_size: NA
cdr3_nt: TGCGCCAGCAGCTTGGTAGAGACAGGGGAAGCTTTCTTT
cdr3_aa: CASSLVETGEAFF

v_call: TRBV11-3
d_call: TRBD1
j_call: TRBJ2-7
clone_size: NA
cdr3_nt: TGTGCCAGCAGCTCCACCTCGGACAGGGGGCGGTACGAGCAGTACTTC
cdr3_aa: CASSSTSDRGRYEQYF

v_call: TRBV10-3
d_call: TRBD2
j_call: TRBJ2-1
clone_size: NA
cdr3_nt: TGTGCCATCAGTGAGTCAAGCGGGGGGCTTTACAATGAGCAGTTCTTC
cdr3_aa: CAISESSGGLYNEQFF

v_call: TRBV5-1
d_call: NA
j_call: TRBJ2-2
clone_size: few
cdr3_nt: TGCGCCAGCAGCTCCGACAGACCCAACACCGGGGAGCTGTTTTTT
cdr3_aa: CASSSDRPNTGELFF

v_call: TRBV7-6
d_call: NA
j_call: TRBJ1-3
clone_size: NA
cdr3_nt: TGTGCCAGCAGCTTAGGCGCCAGTACTATGAGGGACACCATATATTTT
cdr3_aa: CASSLGASTMRDTIYF

v_call: TRBV3-1/TRBV3-2
d_call: TRBD1
j_call: TRBJ1-2
clone_size: NA
cdr3_nt: TGTGCCAGCAGCCCTGCAGGACAGGGGGCGGCTAACTATGGCTACACCTTC
cdr3_aa: CASSPAGQGAANYGYTF

v_call: TRBV5-1
d_call: NA
j_call: TRBJ1-1
clone_size: NA
cdr3_nt: TGCGCCAGCAGCGTGGCCGGGGGGAACACTGAAGCTTTCTTT
cdr3_aa: CASSVAGGNTEAFF

v_call: TRBV3-1/TRBV3-2
d_call: NA
j_call: TRBJ1-5
clone_size: NA
cdr3_nt: TGTGCCAGCAGCCAAGACGGGGGGAAGAGCAATCAGCCCCAGCATTTT
cdr3_aa: CASSQDGGKSNQPQHF

v_call: TRBV6-2/TRBV6-3
d_call: NA
j_call: TRBJ2-2
clone_size: NA
cdr3_nt: TGTGCCAGCAGTCACCCGTATCTAGCGAATCCCCCGAACACCGGGGAGCTGTTTTTT
cdr3_aa: CASSHPYLANPPNTGELFF

v_call: TRBV30
d_call: NA
j_call: TRBJ2-3
clone_size: NA
cdr3_nt: TGTGCCTGGATTACAGGGACGGGCACAGATACGCAGTATTTT
cdr3_aa: CAWITGTGTDTQYF

v_call: TRBV5-6
d_call: TRBD1
j_call: TRBJ1-2
clone_size: NA
cdr3_nt: TGTGCCAGCAGCCTTGGGACCCAGGGGGTGCAAGGCTACACCTTC
cdr3_aa: CASSLGTQGVQGYTF

v_call: TRBV29-1
d_call: TRBD2
j_call: TRBJ2-7
clone_size: NA
cdr3_nt: TGCAGCGTTGACTACACACCGGGACTAGCAGTCTACGAGCAGTACTTC
cdr3_aa: CSVDYTPGLAVYEQYF

v_call: TRBV3-1/TRBV3-2
d_call: NA
j_call: TRBJ2-1
clone_size: NA
cdr3_nt: TGTGCCAGCTCTCGGGGAGAACCCTACAATGAGCAGTTCTTC
cdr3_aa: CASSRGEPYNEQFF

v_call: TRBV5-1
d_call: NA
j_call: TRBJ2-2
clone_size: NA
cdr3_nt: TGCGCCAGCAGCTTGCCAGGGAAGACCGGGGAGCTGTTTTTT
cdr3_aa: CASSLPGKTGELFF

v_call: TRBV4-2
d_call: NA
j_call: TRBJ1-3
clone_size: few
cdr3_nt: TGTGCCAGCGCCGCAGGCCCGCGGGACACCATATATTTT
cdr3_aa: CASAAGPRDTIYF

v_call: TRBV7-9
d_call: NA
j_call: TRBJ2-4
clone_size: NA
cdr3_nt: TGTGCCAGCAGCCTTCTCGCAGGCATTCAGTACTTC
cdr3_aa: CASSLLAGIQYF

v_call: TRBV4-2
d_call: NA
j_call: TRBJ2-1
clone_size: NA
cdr3_nt: TGTGCCAGCAGCCAAGCGGGGTCGGACGACAATGAGCAGTTCTTC
cdr3_aa: CASSQAGSDDNEQFF

v_call: TRBV5-4
d_call: TRBD2
j_call: TRBJ2-3
clone_size: NA
cdr3_nt: TGTGCCAGCAGCGGGGGACTAGCGGGCACAGATACGCAGTATTTT
cdr3_aa: CASSGGLAGTDTQYF

v_call: TRBV10-1
d_call: TRBD1
j_call: TRBJ1-5
clone_size: NA
cdr3_nt: TGCGCCAGCAGCAGACAGGGAACTCAGCCCCAGCATTTT
cdr3_aa: CASSRQGTQPQHF

v_call: TRBV7-2
d_call: NA
j_call: TRBJ2-5
clone_size: NA
cdr3_nt: TGTGCCAGCAGCCGGGGGGCTCAGAGGGGGGAGACCCAGTACTTC
cdr3_aa: CASSRGAQRGETQYF

v_call: TRBV6-2/TRBV6-3
d_call: TRBD1
j_call: TRBJ2-3
clone_size: NA
cdr3_nt: TGTGCCAGCAGTCGGCTGGGGGACAGTGACACAGATACGCAGTATTTT
cdr3_aa: CASSRLGDSDTDTQYF

v_call: TRBV5-1
d_call: NA
j_call: TRBJ2-7
clone_size: NA
cdr3_nt: TGCGCCAGCAGCTTGACAGGCGGGATGTTCTCCTACGAGCAGTACTTC
cdr3_aa: CASSLTGGMFSYEQYF

v_call: TRBV6-5
d_call: TRBD1
j_call: TRBJ1-2
clone_size: NA
cdr3_nt: TGTGCCAGCATGGGCAGGGGGGATAACTATGGCTACACCTTC
cdr3_aa: CASMGRGDNYGYTF

v_call: TRBV10-3
d_call: TRBD1
j_call: TRBJ1-6
clone_size: NA
cdr3_nt: TGTGCCATCAGTGTATTAGCTGGTCAGGGGGCGACGGGTAATTCACCCCTCCACTTT
cdr3_aa: CAISVLAGQGATGNSPLHF

v_call: TRBV30
d_call: NA
j_call: TRBJ2-1
clone_size: NA
cdr3_nt: TGTGCCTGGAGTGAGAGGGCCCGGGATGAGCAGTTCTTC
cdr3_aa: CAWSERARDEQFF

v_call: TRBV5-4
d_call: NA
j_call: TRBJ2-2
clone_size: once
cdr3_nt: TGTGCCAGCAGCTTGGCCCCCCCGGGTAGGGGGACCGGGGAGCTGTTTTTT
cdr3_aa: CASSLAPPGRGTGELFF

v_call: TRBV11-3
d_call: TRBD2
j_call: TRBJ2-6
clone_size: NA
cdr3_nt: TGTGCCAGCAGCTTTACTAGCGGGGCAGGCTCTGGGGCCAACGTCCTGACTTTC
cdr3_aa: CASSFTSGAGSGANVLTF

v_call: TRBV7-9
d_call: NA
j_call: TRBJ2-4
clone_size: NA
cdr3_nt: TGTGCCAGCAGCTTAGTAGCAGAACTAGCCAAAAACATTCAGTACTTC
cdr3_aa: CASSLVAELAKNIQYF

v_call: TRBV21-1
d_call: NA
j_call: TRBJ2-5
clone_size: NA
cdr3_nt: TGTGCCAGCAGCAAAGGGTACGGTCTAGCGGGGCCGGAGACCCAGTACTTC
cdr3_aa: CASSKGYGLAGPETQYF

v_call: TRBV5-5
d_call: NA
j_call: TRBJ1-2
clone_size: NA
cdr3_nt: TGTGCCAGCAGCTTTTTAGGGGAAAACTATGGCTACACCTTC
cdr3_aa: CASSFLGENYGYTF

v_call: TRBV29-1
d_call: NA
j_call: TRBJ1-5
clone_size: NA
cdr3_nt: TGCAGCGTTGAAGATGGGTCTTTAGGGGTGCGCAATCAGCCCCAGCATTTT
cdr3_aa: CSVEDGSLGVRNQPQHF

v_call: TRBV5-5
d_call: NA
j_call: TRBJ1-2
clone_size: NA
cdr3_nt: TGTGCCAGCAGCTTGCAGGGACTTCTAGATGGCTACACCTTC
cdr3_aa: CASSLQGLLDGYTF